These T cell receptor beta chains were read from a single sample in a study of control samples from healthy donors and cancer patients. Assay used: immunoSEQ multiplex PCR; TCRdb lists only in-frame clones, some missing. The sample yields 30,000 to 40,000 clones, approximately 95% seen once. The specimen was PBMCs. All receptors come from a man aged 40-50 years with colorectal cancer. CDR3s include the opening cysteine and the closing phenylalanine or tryptophan. The D gene is left open where the match is weak. A clone size is listed for some rows: how often the clone was seen (once, few, many), or a class if it is expanded.

d_call	v_call	j_call	clone_size	cdr3_aa	cdr3_nt
TRBD1	TRBV6-6	TRBJ1-1	.	CASRGTAINTEAFF	TGTGCCAGCAGAGGGACAGCCATTAACACTGAAGCTTTCTTT
TRBD2	TRBV4-2	TRBJ2-7	.	CASSLGGAGPSYEQYF	TGTGCCAGCAGCCTCGGAGGAGCGGGGCCCTCCTACGAGCAGTACTTC
TRBD2	TRBV5-1	TRBJ2-5	.	CASSLGVAGGQETQYF	TGCGCCAGCAGCTTGGGGGTAGCGGGGGGCCAAGAGACCCAGTACTTC
TRBD2	TRBV27	TRBJ2-5	.	CASRLLAGRETQYF	TGTGCCAGCAGACTACTAGCGGGGCGCGAGACCCAGTACTTC
.	TRBV27	TRBJ2-2	.	CASRPNLRGELFF	TGTGCCAGCAGACCGAACCTTCGCGGGGAGCTGTTTTTT
.	TRBV19	TRBJ2-5	.	CASSSEGYQETQYF	TGTGCCAGTAGTAGTGAGGGTTATCAAGAGACCCAGTACTTC
.	TRBV6-1	TRBJ1-3	.	CASSEVRNPRAGNTIYF	TGTGCCAGCAGTGAAGTTAGGAATCCCAGGGCTGGAAACACCATATATTTT
.	TRBV29-1	TRBJ2-2	.	CSVEIGTGELFF	TGCAGCGTTGAGATCGGGACCGGGGAGCTGTTTTTT
.	TRBV11-3	TRBJ2-3	once	CASSLGDGTDTQYF	TGTGCCAGCAGCTTGGGGGACGGCACAGATACGCAGTATTTT
TRBD2	TRBV7-6	TRBJ2-1	.	CASSSNRGVYNEQFF	TGTGCCAGCAGCTCCAATCGGGGGGTTTACAATGAGCAGTTCTTC
TRBD1	TRBV13	TRBJ1-1	.	CASSFDRGRGAFF	TGTGCCAGCAGCTTCGACAGGGGGCGGGGAGCTTTCTTT
.	TRBV7-9	TRBJ2-3	.	CASSPGGTRTDTQYF	TGTGCCAGCAGCCCAGGCGGCACAAGGACAGATACGCAGTATTTT
.	TRBV19	TRBJ1-5	.	CASSVGTERNQPQHF	TGTGCCAGTAGTGTGGGGACGGAGCGCAATCAGCCCCAGCATTTT
TRBD2	TRBV4-2	TRBJ2-1	.	CASSLSGTSRNEQFF	TGTGCCAGCAGCCTGTCCGGGACTAGCAGGAATGAGCAGTTCTTC
.	TRBV19	TRBJ2-2	.	CASSMGLGELFF	TGTGCCAGTAGTATGGGACTCGGGGAGCTGTTTTTT
.	TRBV27	TRBJ2-6	.	CASSDPGLSGANVLTF	TGTGCCAGCAGTGACCCTGGCCTCTCTGGGGCCAACGTCCTGACTTTC